Each of the 14 T cell receptor beta chains below was sequenced from the same sample in a study of identical twins. In TCRdb, the 5' RACE reads were re-called with MiXCR into one record per CDR3 protein. The sample consists of about 530,000 distinct CDR3 sequences, approximately 20% of them appearing once. These sequences were also reported in another study, on yellow fever vaccine responses in identical twins.

Material: CD4+ T cells sorted from blood. Source of these receptors: a woman under 30 in good health.

This clonotype was observed a single time. The chain is built from TRBV18 and TRBJ2-7; no clear D gene. Germline V gene sequence: CDR1 KGHSH, CDR2 LQKENI. There are 14 residues in the CDR3. Trimming took 0 bases from V and 5 from J, leaving 11 bases between them. The CDR3 DNA reads TGTGCCAGCTCACCACCGGCGGTTTCCCACGAGCAGTACTTC. Translated, it gives CASSPPAVSHEQYF.

This clonotype was detected only a few times. The V and J genes are TRBV24-1 and TRBJ2-2; D ambiguous. V lost 1 base, J lost 0 bases, and 8 bases lay in between. In germline, CDR1 is KGHDR, CDR2 SFDVKD. The CDR3 covers 16 residues. CDR3 in amino acids: CATSDFPTPNTGELFF. The CDR3 region has the DNA TGTGCCACCAGTGATTTCCCAACCCCGAACACCGGGGAGCTGTTTTTT.

This chain connects TRBV12-3 or TRBV12-4 to TRBJ1-4; D remains unclear. V was pared by 6 bases and J by 0 bases, with 8 bases between. The CDR3 runs 14 residues. Written as DNA, the CDR3 is TGTGCCAGCAGCCTAAGGACAACTAATGAAAAACTGTTTTTT. Translating gives CASSLRTTNEKLFF.

This clonotype has more than one count but fewer than ten. The rearrangement uses TRBV12-3 or TRBV12-4 and TRBJ1-1; the match to TRBD1 covers 11 bases. This CDR3 region has 15 residues. The V gene end was trimmed by 2 bases and the J gene end by 4 bases; junction bases not matched to a gene: 3. The CDR3 coding sequence is TGTGCCAGCAGTTTATGGGGACAGGGGGTCACTGAAGCTTTCTTT. It is translated as CASSLWGQGVTEAFF.

This clonotype occurred a few times. The V gene is TRBV10-3, the J gene TRBJ2-7; 7 bases fit TRBD1. Germline values: CDR1 ENHRY, CDR2 SYGVKD. V was clipped by 5 bases and J by 3 bases; unmatched bases: 4. The CDR3 is 13 residues long. The CDR3 nucleotides are TGTGCCATCAGTCTGGGACAGAGCTACGAGCAGTACTTC. It encodes CAISLGQSYEQYF.

This clonotype showed up just a few times. The CDR3 DNA sequence: TGTGCCACCAGCACCAGGGGGAACACTGAAGCTTTCTTT. Translating it yields CATSTRGNTEAFF. The J gene is TRBJ1-1, the V gene TRBV15, with a tentative D call TRBD1 (6 bases). Germline V gene data show CDR1 as LNHNV and CDR2 as YYDKDF (reference sequence). This CDR3 spans 13 amino acids. V dropped 4 bases and J dropped 1 base, with 7 bases sitting between them.

V and J are TRBV28 and TRBJ2-5; tentatively, D is TRBD1 or TRBD2 (5 bases each). Deletions cut 5 bases from V and 2 bases from J, with 18 bases between. The CDR3 is made up of 16 amino acids. Looked up from germline, CDR1 is MDHEN and CDR2 is SYDVKM. CDR3 region: CASSPHGTAKQETQYF. DNA for the CDR3: TGTGCCAGCAGTCCCCACGGGACGGCCAAGCAAGAGACCCAGTACTTC. Full variable domain (rest looked up from reference TRBV28 and TRBJ2-5): DVKVTQSSRYLVKRTGEKVFLECVQDMDHENMFWYRQDPGLGLRLIYFSYDVKMKEKGDIPEGYSVSREKKERFSLILESASTNQTSMYLCASSPHGTAKQETQYFGPGTRLLVL.

This clonotype has just a few counts. The chain's CDR3 is CASARDRGLIIMDTDTQYF. The CDR3 DNA is TGTGCTAGTGCCCGGGACAGGGGGCTTATCATTATGGACACAGATACGCAGTATTTT. This chain links TRBV12-5 with TRBJ2-3, with TRBD1 identical over 12 bases. The CDR3 extends over 19 amino acids. V lost 7 bases and J lost 2; bases outside the gene matches: 16. Germline V gene sequence: CDR1 LGHNT, CDR2 FRNRAP.

This clonotype was recorded a few times. This chain connects TRBV12-3 or TRBV12-4 to TRBJ2-2, with 9 bases that match TRBD1. The CDR3 has 14 residues. V gave up 6 bases and J gave up 5 bases; unmatched junction bases: 4. Written as DNA, the CDR3 is TGTGCCAGCAGATCACAGGGGGCGACCGGGGAGCTGTTTTTT. Protein sequence: CASRSQGATGELFF.

This sequence joins TRBV28 and TRBJ2-4; possibly TRBD1 for D (6 bases). The CDR3 sequence is 15 residues long. The V gene's germline CDR1 is MDHEN and CDR2 SYDVKM. V was clipped by 7 bases and J by 0 bases, with 13 bases between them. For the CDR3, the DNA is TGTGCCAGCACCGCTCCGGGACAAGCCAAAAACATTCAGTACTTC. It yields the protein CASTAPGQAKNIQYF. The full variable domain, its missing parts supplied by reference TRBV28 and TRBJ2-4, is DVKVTQSSRYLVKRTGEKVFLECVQDMDHENMFWYRQDPGLGLRLIYFSYDVKMKEKGDIPEGYSVSREKKERFSLILESASTNQTSMYLCASTAPGQAKNIQYFGAGTRLSVL.

V usage is TRBV7-9 and J usage is TRBJ2-3; D not resolved. CDR1 is SEHNR, CDR2 FQNEAQ, per germline (reference sequence). Trimming stripped 5 bases from V and 7 bases from J, with 16 bases between. This CDR3 has 14 amino acids. Here the CDR3 DNA reads TGTGCCAGCAGCCCTCGTGGACCCCAGCATACGCAGTATTTT. It yields the protein CASSPRGPQHTQYF.

The chain is built from TRBV4-1 and TRBJ1-6; D is undetermined. There are 15 residues in the CDR3. Trimming removed 0 bases at V and 10 bases at J, with 13 bases between. Germline V lookup: CDR1 MGHRA, CDR2 YSYEKL. As DNA, the CDR3 is TGCGCCAGCAGCCAAGATCTGGCCTATCGATCACCCCTCCACTTT. Translated, it gives CASSQDLAYRSPLHF.

This chain uses TRBV12-3 or TRBV12-4 with TRBJ2-3; D perhaps matches TRBD1 (6 bases). V lost 4 bases and J 1 base, leaving 12 bases between the germline ends. CDR3 length: 15 amino acids. The CDR3 region has the DNA TGTGCCAGCAGTTACAGGGAAGGGGGCACAGATACGCAGTATTTT. It specifies CASSYREGGTDTQYF.

This clonotype was picked up a small number of times. The rearrangement uses TRBV6-1 and TRBJ2-3, with TRBD2 identical over 7 bases. The CDR3 is 16 residues long. Germline-derived CDR1 and CDR2 are MNHNS and SASEGT. V gave up 8 bases and J gave up 2 bases; unmatched junction bases: 13. The CDR3 region has the DNA TGTGCCAGCTATGGTTATGGGCGGGGGAACACAGATACGCAGTATTTT. This codes for CASYGYGRGNTDTQYF.